The 20 T cell receptor beta chains reported below all come from one sample, sequenced in a study of blood T cell repertoires in COVID-19. Produced via immunoSEQ multiplex PCR; TCRdb's table is partial and in-frame only. The table has about 86,000 clones, roughly 86% seen once; the top ten hold 1.2%. Sequenced material: peripheral blood. These receptor sequences come from a woman aged 80 or over with acute or convalescent COVID-19.

The chain links TRBV10-3 to TRBJ1-5, with D maybe TRBD1 (5 bases). V lost 2 bases and J 0 bases, leaving 8 bases between the germline ends. The CDR3 has 15 residues. Looked up from germline, CDR1 is ENHRY and CDR2 is SYGVKD. CDR3 in DNA: TGTGCCATCAGTGAGAAGGGGCCTAGCAATCAGCCCCAGCATTTT. Amino acid sequence: CAISEKGPSNQPQHF.

This clone has just one count. V is TRBV6-1 and J is TRBJ1-5; perhaps TRBD1 as D (5 bases). Germline lookup yields CDR1 MNHNS and CDR2 SASEGT. CDR3 length equals 17 residues. V shed 2 bases and J shed 0 bases, with 14 bases lying between them. The CDR3 DNA is TGTGCCAGCAGTGAAACCAGGTGGAGGGGTAGCAATCAGCCCCAGCATTTT. Translation gives CASSETRWRGSNQPQHF.

This rearrangement joins TRBV9 to TRBJ2-2; D may be TRBD1 (5 bases). The CDR3 length is 15 residues. Germline CDR1 is SGDLS and CDR2 is YYNGEE. V was pared by 0 bases and J by 5 bases, with 11 bases between. DNA of the CDR3: TGTGCCAGCAGCGTAGGGACACCACAGACCGGGGAGCTGTTTTTT. Amino acids: CASSVGTPQTGELFF.

J is TRBJ1-1 and V is TRBV6-2 or TRBV6-3, with D possibly matching TRBD1 (5 bases). The CDR3 length is 14 residues. Germline V gene lookup returns CDR1 MNHEY and CDR2 SVGEGT. Trimming removed 6 bases from V and 4 bases from J, with 15 bases in between. The CDR3, as DNA: TGTGCCAGCAGCGTAAAGTGGGGGGTCACTGAAGCTTTCTTT. Translating it yields CASSVKWGVTEAFF.

The CDR3 reads CASSIDWADGELFF. CDR3 nucleotide sequence: TGTGCCAGTAGTATAGATTGGGCAGACGGGGAGCTGTTTTTT. The chain couples TRBV19 to TRBJ2-2, with D unclear. Trimming cost V 0 bases and J 7 bases, with 9 bases left between them. Germline V gene sequence: CDR1 LNHDA, CDR2 SQIVND (reference sequence). This CDR3 contains 14 residues.

The chain employs TRBV2 and TRBJ2-5; perhaps TRBD2 as D (6 bases). Germline-derived CDR1 and CDR2 are SNHLY and FYNNEI. Trimming shortened V by 5 bases and J by 1 base, and 14 bases separated the two germline ends. The CDR3 is 15 residues long. Here the CDR3 DNA reads TGTGCCAGCAGTCCCAGACTAGGGCCCCAAGAGACCCAGTACTTC. It is translated as CASSPRLGPQETQYF.

This clone showed up just a few times. This chain links TRBV10-1 with TRBJ1-1; D uncertain. Trimming stripped 6 bases from V and 1 base from J, with 9 bases between. The CDR3 covers 13 residues. The germline gives CDR1 WNHNN, CDR2 SYGVQD (reference sequence). The CDR3 is CASRAGTNTEAFF. The CDR3 region has the DNA TGCGCCAGCAGGGCAGGAACGAACACTGAAGCTTTCTTT.

This chain connects TRBV20-1 to TRBJ2-2; TRBD2 aligns across 8 bases. This CDR3 spans 18 amino acids. The V segment lost 3 bases and the J segment 0 bases; nucleotides outside the gene matches: 12. Germline V gene data show CDR1 as DFQATT and CDR2 as SNEGSKA (reference sequence). CDR3 in DNA: TGCAGTGCTAGTGCGTCCTCCCGGGGACTAGCGAACACCGGGGAGCTGTTTTTT. Its translation: CSASASSRGLANTGELFF.

The chain combines TRBV11-2 with TRBJ1-1, with 7 positions matching TRBD1. Trimming removed 5 bases from V and 5 bases from J; junction bases left unmatched: 17. The germline gives CDR1 SGHAT, CDR2 FQNNGV. The CDR3 loop spans 17 amino acids. The CDR3 nucleotides read TGTGCCAGCAGCGCCCGACAGGGAGGCCCGCCGGGGACTGAAGCTTTCTTT. It is translated as CASSARQGGPPGTEAFF. The whole variable domain, remainder taken from reference TRBV11-2 and TRBJ1-1, is EAGVAQSPRYKIIEKRQSVAFWCNPISGHATLYWYQQILGQGPKLLIQFQNNGVVDDSQLPKDRFSAERLKGVDSTLKIQPAKLEDSAVYLCASSARQGGPPGTEAFFGQGTRLTVV.

The rearrangement uses TRBV19 and TRBJ1-2; TRBD1 aligns across 7 bases. The length of the CDR3 is 14 residues. From germline, CDR1 is LNHDA and CDR2 SQIVND (reference sequence). The ends lost 10 bases at V and 1 base at J; junction bases unmatched: 9. The CDR3 spells CATRGAGGNYGYTF. The CDR3 DNA reads as TGTGCCACCAGAGGGGCAGGGGGTAACTATGGCTACACCTTC.

The chain joins TRBV2 to TRBJ2-3, with a possible D match to TRBD2 (5 bases). The CDR3 loop spans 14 amino acids. The germline CDR1 and CDR2 sequences are SNHLY and FYNNEI. Deletions cut 4 bases from V and 5 bases from J, with 13 bases between. The CDR3 DNA reads TGTGCCAGCAGTGGCGGTCGAGAGGGAGATACGCAGTATTTT. Its translation is CASSGGREGDTQYF. The variable domain in full, with the rest retrieved from reference TRBV2 and TRBJ2-3, is EPEVTQTPSHQVTQMGQEVILRCVPISNHLYFYWYRQILGQKVEFLVSFYNNEISEKSEIFDDQFSVERPDGSNFTLKIRSTKLEDSAMYFCASSGGREGDTQYFGPGTRLTVL.

V usage is TRBV5-1 and J usage is TRBJ1-2; maybe TRBD1 (5 bases). Germline CDR1 and CDR2: SGHRS and YFSETQ. V lost 4 bases and J lost 0, with 13 bases in between. CDR3 size: 15 residues. CDR3 residues: CASSPGTPANYGYTF. The CDR3 bases are TGCGCCAGCAGCCCAGGGACTCCAGCTAACTATGGCTACACCTTC. The full variable domain, its missing parts supplied by reference TRBV5-1 and TRBJ1-2, is KAGVTQTPRYLIKTRGQQVTLSCSPISGHRSVSWYQQTPGQGLQFLFEYFSETQRNKGNFPGRFSGRQFSNSRSEMNVSTLELGDSALYLCASSPGTPANYGYTFGSGTRLTVV.

The chain joins TRBV19 to TRBJ1-1; perhaps TRBD1 as D (6 bases). Per the germline V gene, CDR1 is LNHDA and CDR2 is SQIVND (reference sequence). The CDR3 has 16 amino acids. Trimming removed 3 bases at V and 0 bases at J, with 14 bases between. CDR3 sequence reads: CASSITGPPVNTEAFF. The DNA of the CDR3 is TGTGCCAGTAGTATCACAGGGCCCCCAGTGAACACTGAAGCTTTCTTT.

The CDR3 nucleotides are TGTGCCAGCAGTTTGGCAGACAGGGGAGCGAACACTGAAGCTTTCTTT. It specifies CASSLADRGANTEAFF. The chain employs TRBV28 and TRBJ1-1; 8 positions agree with TRBD1. Germline CDR1 and CDR2: MDHEN and SYDVKM. This CDR3 contains 16 residues. V shed 3 bases, J shed 1 base, and the junction held 7 bases outside the gene matches.

This clone is termed medium-sized (0.01 to 0.1%). CDR3 residues: CASSQDALSYGYTF. The CDR3 region has the DNA TGTGCCAGCAGCCAAGATGCACTATCTTATGGCTACACCTTC. The chain carries TRBV3-1 (or the pseudogene TRBV3-2) and TRBJ1-2; no firm D call. The CDR3 loop spans 14 amino acids. The germline V and J ends were trimmed by 0 bases and 5 bases, with 10 bases remaining between them. CDR1 is LGHDT, CDR2 YNNKEL, per germline (reference sequence).

The chain uses TRBV28 and TRBJ2-1; 9 bases fit TRBD1. The V gene's germline CDR1 is MDHEN and CDR2 SYDVKM. The CDR3 runs to 14 residues. With 3 bases clipped from V and 5 bases from J, the junction kept 2 bases outside the gene matches. The CDR3 nucleotides are TGTGCCAGCAGTTTGCGGGACAGGGACAATGAGCAGTTCTTC. This sequence encodes CASSLRDRDNEQFF.

The J gene is TRBJ2-3, the V gene TRBV28; perhaps TRBD1 as D (5 bases). The CDR3 extends over 13 amino acids. The germline CDR1 and CDR2 sequences are MDHEN and SYDVKM. V was shortened by 8 bases and J by 3 bases, with 12 bases between the two germline ends. CDR3 nucleotides: TGTGCCAGCGAGACCCCAGGGACAGATACGCAGTATTTT. The encoded protein is CASETPGTDTQYF.

The V call is TRBV3-1 (or the pseudogene TRBV3-2), the J call TRBJ2-3; 16 bases fit TRBD2. Germline V gives CDR1 LGHDT, CDR2 YNNKEL (reference sequence). The length of the CDR3 is 17 residues. J lost 5 bases, V lost 4 bases, and 6 bases had no gene match. The CDR3 bases are TGTGCCAGCAGCCCGGGGACTAGCGGGAGGGTTATAGATACGCAGTATTTT. Its translation: CASSPGTSGRVIDTQYF.

This clone was picked up one time. J is TRBJ1-4 and V is TRBV11-2; D is possibly TRBD1 (5 bases). Trimming took off 11 bases at V and 6 bases at J, with 16 bases between the two ends. The CDR3 covers 13 residues. The germline V gene encodes CDR1 SGHAT and CDR2 FQNNGV. The CDR3 spells CAGTRWRDEKLFF. CDR3 bases: TGTGCCGGGACTAGGTGGAGGGATGAAAAACTGTTTTTT.

This clone has a handful of counts. The CDR3 reads CASSPLQGVTLEQFF. The DNA of the CDR3 is TGTGCCAGCAGTCCCCTTCAGGGGGTTACCCTGGAGCAGTTCTTC. The chain combines TRBV6-6 with TRBJ2-1; the match to TRBD1 covers 7 bases. The CDR3 loop spans 15 amino acids. Losses at the gene ends were 5 bases for V and 10 bases for J; bases not matched to a gene: 14. CDR1 is MNHNY and CDR2 is SVGAGI in the germline V gene (reference sequence).